Each of the 24 T cell receptor beta chains below was sequenced from the same sample in a study of Ad26.COV2.S vaccination and SARS-CoV-2 variants. Treatment reported: around 19 received Ad26.COV2.S at low or high dose, single or two shots; roughly 5 received placebo; per-sample allocation not given. Day 63 after the first injection of vaccine or placebo was the sampling time. Sequencing was performed with immunoSEQ multiplex PCR; in TCRdb, only in-frame clones are kept and a portion is missing. The sample yields 350,000 to 500,000 clones, 89% seen once. The sequencing here drew on peripheral blood, taken in a trial of Ad26.COV2.S vaccine versus placebo. The receptors stem from a person between 18 and 65 years old who received the Ad26.COV2.S COVID-19 vaccine or a placebo.

The chain uses TRBV4-3 and TRBJ2-1; D is ambiguous. Germline CDR1 LGHNA, CDR2 YSLEER. V lost 0 bases and J lost 7, with 7 bases in between. The CDR3 has 13 residues. Written as DNA, the CDR3 is TGCGCCAGCAGCCAAGACGGATGGAATGAGCAGTTCTTC. This codes for CASSQDGWNEQFF.

The gene calls are TRBV6-2 or TRBV6-3 and TRBJ2-6; the D is unclear. The ends were cut back, 3 bases at V and 2 bases at J, with 14 bases in the middle. Germline CDR1 MNHEY, CDR2 SVGEGT. The CDR3 is 17 amino acids. CDR3 DNA sequence: TGTGCCAGCAGTTATCGGAGAGGTGGGGCTGGGGCCAACGTCCTGACTTTC. The encoded protein is CASSYRRGGAGANVLTF.

This clone occurred once. The J gene is TRBJ1-1, the V gene TRBV28, with TRBD1 matching over 8 bases. CDR1 is MDHEN and CDR2 is SYDVKM in the germline V gene. The CDR3 extends over 15 amino acids. After removal of 6 bases from V and 8 bases from J, the junction contained 14 bases not matched to a gene. CDR3 protein: CASSPGGPPGLEAFF. DNA for the CDR3: TGTGCCAGCAGCCCAGGGGGCCCGCCAGGCTTAGAAGCTTTCTTT. Filled out from reference TRBV28 and TRBJ1-1, the complete variable domain reads DVKVTQSSRYLVKRTGEKVFLECVQDMDHENMFWYRQDPGLGLRLIYFSYDVKMKEKGDIPEGYSVSREKKERFSLILESASTNQTSMYLCASSPGGPPGLEAFFGQGTRLTVV.

The CDR3 here is CASSLSPGQGPYGYTF. CDR3 sequence (DNA): TGCGCCAGCAGCTTAAGTCCGGGACAGGGACCCTATGGCTACACCTTC. This rearrangement joins TRBV5-1 to TRBJ1-2; 9 nucleotides match TRBD1. CDR3 length equals 16 residues. Germline assignment: CDR1 SGHRS and CDR2 YFSETQ. The V segment lost 2 bases and the J segment 4 bases; nucleotides outside the gene matches: 9.

As DNA, the CDR3 is TGCGCCAGCAGCCACCTTAAGGGGAATTCTGAAGCTTTCTTT. Translating it yields CASSHLKGNSEAFF. J is TRBJ1-1 and V is TRBV4-3; perhaps TRBD1 as D (5 bases). Between the trimmed V and J ends, which lost 3 bases and 6 bases, there was a span of 14 bases. Germline CDR1 LGHNA, CDR2 YSLEER. The CDR3 contains 14 residues.

In DNA, the CDR3 is TGTGCCAGCAGAAAGCCACAGGCAGGGGAGCAGTACTTC. Translation gives CASRKPQAGEQYF. V usage is TRBV7-9 and J usage is TRBJ2-7; tentative D call: TRBD1 (5 bases). The CDR3 contains 13 residues. Germline V gives CDR1 SEHNR, CDR2 FQNEAQ (reference sequence). Trimming shortened V by 6 bases and J by 7 bases, and 16 bases separated the two germline ends.

This clone was seen once. The chain couples TRBV6-2 or TRBV6-3 to TRBJ1-1; 11 nucleotides align to TRBD1. Losses at the gene ends were 5 bases for V and 3 bases for J; bases not matched to a gene: 5. CDR1 is MNHEY, CDR2 SVGEGT, per germline. The CDR3 covers 15 residues. Here the CDR3 reads CASSAGQGGYTEAFF. In DNA, the CDR3 is TGTGCCAGCAGTGCGGGACAGGGGGGATACACTGAAGCTTTCTTT.

V and J are TRBV7-9 and TRBJ2-2, with 8 bases fitting TRBD2. Germline CDR1 is SEHNR and CDR2 is FQNEAQ (reference sequence). The CDR3 runs 17 residues. V lost 2 bases to trimming and J lost 5 bases; unmatched junction nucleotides: 10. As DNA, the CDR3 is TGTGCCAGCAGCTTATTCCAAGGACTAGCCGTTACCGGGGAGCTGTTTTTT. Translated: CASSLFQGLAVTGELFF.

The chain is built from TRBV9 and TRBJ2-6, with D hard to call. Germline V gene lookup returns CDR1 SGDLS and CDR2 YYNGEE. Deletions cut 4 bases from V and 2 bases from J, with 16 bases between. The CDR3 length is 17 residues. DNA for the CDR3: TGTGCCAGCAGCCGTACGGCTGCCACCGCTGGGGCCAACGTCCTGACTTTC. Translating gives CASSRTAATAGANVLTF.

This chain links TRBV18 with TRBJ2-5; unclear D gene. Germline CDR1 and CDR2: KGHSH and LQKENI. CDR3 length: 15 amino acids. V lost 1 base to trimming and J lost 0 bases, with 9 bases between them. In DNA, the CDR3 is TGTGCCAGCTCACCACTAGGGTGGGACCAAGAGACCCAGTACTTC. Its protein product is CASSPLGWDQETQYF.

In nucleotides, the CDR3 is TGTGCCACCAGCAGAGACCTGGGACAGCCATACGAGCAGTACTTC. Its translation: CATSRDLGQPYEQYF. The chain has TRBV15 and TRBJ2-7; 7 bases are shared with TRBD1. The germline gives CDR1 LNHNV, CDR2 YYDKDF (reference sequence). V lost 0 bases to trimming and J lost 4 bases; unmatched junction nucleotides: 6. The CDR3 covers 15 residues.

The V gene is TRBV5-6, the J gene TRBJ2-6, with a possible D match to TRBD1 (5 bases). The CDR3 runs 16 residues. The V gene lost 4 bases and the J gene lost 0 bases, with 11 bases spanning the gap. In germline, CDR1 is SGHDT, CDR2 YYEEEE. The CDR3 DNA reads as TGTGCCAGCAGCAGACTCAGGGTCTCTGGGGCCAACGTCCTGACTTTC. This codes for CASSRLRVSGANVLTF.

The V gene is TRBV7-9, the J gene TRBJ2-1; D is uncertain. The ends were cut back, 3 bases at V and 10 bases at J, with 10 bases in the middle. Germline V gene data show CDR1 as SEHNR and CDR2 as FQNEAQ (reference sequence). This CDR3 spans 12 amino acids. CDR3 sequence: CASSLFIEEQFF. CDR3 nucleotide sequence: TGTGCCAGCAGCTTGTTCATAGAAGAGCAGTTCTTC.

CDR3 protein: CASSATQAGFRPLFF. As DNA, the CDR3 is TGTGCCAGCAGCGCCACCCAGGCCGGTTTTCGACCCCTGTTCTTC. The chain joins TRBV9 to TRBJ2-1; D is ambiguous. The CDR3 extends over 15 amino acids. CDR1 and CDR2 (germline): SGDLS, YYNGEE. V lost 3 bases and J 15 bases, leaving 25 bases between the germline ends.

The V and J genes are TRBV7-3 and TRBJ2-2; no reliable D call. The CDR3 runs to 14 residues. V was pared by 2 bases and J by 6 bases, with 10 bases between. Per the germline V gene, CDR1 is SGHTA and CDR2 is FQGTGA. In DNA form, the CDR3 reads TGTGCCAGCAGCTTATTCACCTCCTCCGGGGAGCTGTTTTTT. It translates to CASSLFTSSGELFF.

The rearrangement uses TRBV28 and TRBJ2-1; D is possibly TRBD2 (7 bases). In germline, CDR1 is MDHEN, CDR2 SYDVKM. Trimming removed 6 bases at V and 4 bases at J, with 19 bases between. The CDR3 has 16 amino acids. CDR3: CASRRGGGAYYNEQFF. Here the CDR3 DNA reads TGTGCCAGCAGAAGGGGGGGTGGCGCCTATTACAATGAGCAGTTCTTC.

The chain links TRBV7-2 to TRBJ2-7; D is uncertain. The CDR3 is 14 residues long. V was shortened by 1 base and J by 4 bases, with 11 bases between the two germline ends. The germline V gene encodes CDR1 SGHTA and CDR2 FQGNSA. The CDR3 DNA follows: TGTGCCAGCAGCTTAGGTCGGGCCGGGTACGAGCAGTACGTC. Translation: CASSLGRAGYEQYV.

The V gene is TRBV28, the J gene TRBJ1-1, with 7 bases that match TRBD1. CDR1 is MDHEN, CDR2 SYDVKM, per germline. V lost 5 bases, J lost 4 bases, and 7 bases stayed unmatched. The CDR3 is 14 residues long. The DNA for the CDR3 is TGTGCCAGCAGTCGACACAGGGGTGGCACTGAAGCTTTCTTT. This gives the protein CASSRHRGGTEAFF.

This chain links TRBV6-2 or TRBV6-3 with TRBJ2-1; TRBD2 agrees at 8 bases. The CDR3 is 17 amino acids. Per the germline V gene, CDR1 is MNHEY and CDR2 is SVGEGT. The J segment lost 0 bases and the V segment lost 4 bases, leaving 8 bases of the junction unmatched. The CDR3 region is CASSSRGTRISYNEQFF. The DNA for the CDR3 is TGTGCCAGCAGTTCACGGGGGACTAGAATCTCCTACAATGAGCAGTTCTTC.

The chain combines TRBV3-1 (or the pseudogene TRBV3-2) with TRBJ2-3; 8 positions agree with TRBD2. The germline CDR1 and CDR2 sequences are LGHDT and YNNKEL (reference sequence). After removal of 0 bases from V and 1 base from J, the junction contained 3 bases not matched to a gene. The CDR3 runs 16 residues. Here the CDR3 reads CASSQEGRGGTDTQYF. CDR3 in DNA: TGTGCCAGCAGCCAAGAAGGGCGGGGGGGCACAGATACGCAGTATTTT.

Many counts were recorded for this clone. The rearrangement joins TRBV29-1 to TRBJ2-1; D unresolved. The CDR3 contains 10 residues. Deletions cut 7 bases from V and 8 bases from J, with 9 bases between. Per the germline V gene, CDR1 is SQVTM and CDR2 is ANQGSEA. CDR3 sequence: CSALLDEQFF. CDR3 DNA sequence: TGCAGCGCACTACTCGATGAGCAGTTCTTC.

The chain is built from TRBV27 and TRBJ2-2; D perhaps matches TRBD2 (6 bases). The CDR3 loop spans 17 amino acids. Germline CDR1 and CDR2: MNHEY and SMNVEV (reference sequence). V was trimmed by 5 bases and J by 7 bases, leaving 23 bases between them. DNA of the CDR3: TGTGCCAGCAGTCGAAATCGCCGGGGGTGGGAGAGCGGGGAGCTGTTTTTT. Protein: CASSRNRRGWESGELFF.

This chain joins TRBV6-4 and TRBJ2-7; 7 nucleotides agree with TRBD2. Germline V gives CDR1 MRHNA, CDR2 SNTAGT. The ends lost 6 bases at V and 3 bases at J; junction bases unmatched: 23. This CDR3 contains 19 residues. CDR3 in DNA: TGTGCCAGCAGGGAAACCTGTGCGAAACGGGAGGAAGGCCGCTACGAGCAGTACGTC. Its translation is CASRETCAKREEGRYEQYV.

The CDR3 loop is CASSLGPEGGTGELFF. The DNA for the CDR3 is TGCGCCAGCAGCTTGGGCCCAGAAGGCGGCACCGGGGAGCTGTTTTTT. The genes are TRBV5-1 and TRBJ2-2; no definite D call. This CDR3 has 16 residues. Germline assignment: CDR1 SGHRS and CDR2 YFSETQ. Trimming took 0 bases from V and 4 from J, leaving 13 bases between them.